The T cell receptor beta chain under discussion was sequenced for a study of a mutant IDH1 vaccine in newly diagnosed glioma. Study overall: Receipt of radiotherapy, temozolomide, or both preceded the study, and most received both.

The protocol was immunoSEQ multiplex PCR, while the TCRdb copy is restricted to in-frame clones and leaves out a portion. The top ten hold roughly a sixth of the sample, which has 26,000 or so clones, approximately 78% seen once. Notes on this clone: Its antigen is unidentified.

Regarding time point: week 23, last vaccination. With topical imiquimod, each dose of the vaccine consisted of 300 ug of mutant IDH1 20-mer peptide. CDR3 length: 15 amino acids. Deletions cut 1 base from V and 6 bases from J, with 13 bases between. Germline CDR1 is SGHDT and CDR2 is YYEEEE. This sequence joins TRBV5-6 and TRBJ1-4; the D gene is possibly TRBD1 (5 bases). This TCR derives from a woman younger than 45 with glioma. The sample consisted of PBMCs, taken from a glioma patient whose treatment included an IDH1 peptide vaccine. CDR3 bases: TGTGCCAGCAGCTTGTATGAGCCAGGGTATGAAAAACTGTTTTTT. Translation: CASSLYEPGYEKLFF.